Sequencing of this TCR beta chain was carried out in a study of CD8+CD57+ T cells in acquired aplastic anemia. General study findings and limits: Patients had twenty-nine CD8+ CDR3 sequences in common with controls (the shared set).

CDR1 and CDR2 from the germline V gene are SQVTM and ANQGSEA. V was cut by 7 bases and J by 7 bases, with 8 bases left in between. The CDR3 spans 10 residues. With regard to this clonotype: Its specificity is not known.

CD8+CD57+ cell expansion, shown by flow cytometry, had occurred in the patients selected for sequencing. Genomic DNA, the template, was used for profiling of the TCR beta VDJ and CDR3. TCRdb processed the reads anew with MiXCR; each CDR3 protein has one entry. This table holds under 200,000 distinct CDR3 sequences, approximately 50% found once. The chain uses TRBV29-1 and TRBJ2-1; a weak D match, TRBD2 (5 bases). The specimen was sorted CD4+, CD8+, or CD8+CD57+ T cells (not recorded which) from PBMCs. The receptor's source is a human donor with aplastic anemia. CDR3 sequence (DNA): TGCAGCGCCAGGACTAATGAGCAGTTCTTC. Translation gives CSARTNEQFF.